This TCR beta chain was captured by sequencing in a study of cytomegalovirus exposure and HLA in healthy donors. The CDR3 covers 14 residues. V gave up 5 bases and J gave up 1 base, with 10 bases separating them. The germline V gene has CDR1 LGHNA and CDR2 YNFKEQ. PCR involved 60 Vbeta and 13 Jbeta primers. The assay was immunoSEQ multiplex PCR, and TCRdb's table has in-frame clones only and misses some. This sample has about 170,000 clones, with approximately 79% found just once. This sequence joins TRBV4-2 and TRBJ2-3; D call uncertain. The sample consisted of PBMCs. The TCR sequence derives from a man in his forties in good health and CMV-seropositive. The CDR3 is CASSAALRTDTQYF. CDR3 nucleotide sequence: TGTGCCAGCAGCGCGGCACTCCGCACAGATACGCAGTATTTT.